This TCR beta chain was recovered during a study of OX40 agonist ivuxolimab in advanced cancers. The V and J ends lost 1 base and 4 bases respectively, with 11 bases between them. The V gene's germline CDR1 is SGHTA and CDR2 FQGNSA. CDR3 length equals 15 residues. Assay: immunoSEQ multiplex PCR; the TCRdb copy retains only in-frame clones and omits some. The sample gives approximately 86,000 clones, around 84% of which show up once; 5.5% to 7% is in the top ten. The specimen was CD4+ or CD8+ T cells sorted from blood, collected in a trial of the OX40 agonist ivuxolimab. This sequence was found in an adult with an advanced solid tumor such as melanoma, head and neck, liver or kidney cancer. This sequence joins TRBV7-2 and TRBJ1-5; weak D call: TRBD1 (5 bases). The CDR3 DNA sequence: TGTGCCAGCAGCTTAGTGGGGGGAACTAATCAGCCCCAGCATTTT. This gives the protein CASSLVGGTNQPQHF.